The present TCR beta chain was sequenced within a study of blood T cell repertoires in COVID-19. Study background: COVID-19 samples collected from the United States, Italy and Spain covered acute and convalescent phases. Nucleic acid was either cDNA or gDNA, and it came from T cells, B-cell-depleted T cells, or PBMCs.

Per the original methods: How many nucleated cells were present was estimated from reference gene primer amplification. Only in-frame clones appear in the TCRdb table, and some are missing; sequencing was by immunoSEQ multiplex PCR. The DNA gave D and trimming, while V, J and clone size come from that table. Of approximately 360,000 clones in the sample, roughly 90% were seen once. V lost 2 bases to trimming and J lost 8 bases, with 12 bases between them. Per the germline V gene, CDR1 is KGHSH and CDR2 is LQKENI. The length of the CDR3 is 13 residues. This chain links TRBV18 with TRBJ1-1, with D hard to call. The receptor's source is a man between 18 and 29 years old with active or convalescent COVID-19. The sample consisted of peripheral blood. The CDR3 nucleotides read TGTGCCAGCTCACCATCTCAAACCAGGGAAGCTTTCTTT. Residues: CASSPSQTREAFF.